One and the same sample provided the 25 T cell receptor beta chains below, sequenced in a study of blood T cells in healthy people across ages. A sample-barcoded 5' primer and a J-beta primer mix were used in a second PCR of roughly 6 to 11 cycles. TCRdb re-called the 5' RACE reads with MiXCR, one entry per CDR3 protein. The profile shows 1,300,000 or so distinct CDR3 sequences, roughly 60% of them singletons. The sample was blood. These receptor sequences come from a man younger than 35 in good health.

This clonotype occurred once. The V and J genes are TRBV3-1 and TRBJ1-4; D is uncertain. The CDR3 is made up of 15 amino acids. The ends were cut back, 5 bases at V and 4 bases at J, with 14 bases in the middle. From germline, CDR1 is LGHDT and CDR2 YNNKEL (reference sequence). CDR3 loop: CASSDDTVNNEKLFF. CDR3 DNA: TGTGCCAGCAGCGATGACACCGTGAATAATGAAAAACTGTTTTTT. The entire variable domain, with the rest obtained from reference TRBV3-1 and TRBJ1-4, is as follows: DTAVSQTPKYLVTQMGNDKSIKCEQNLGHDTMYWYKQDSKKFLKIMFSYNNKELIINETVPNRFSPKSPDKAHLNLHINSLELGDSAVYFCASSDDTVNNEKLFFGSGTQLSVL.

Only a few counts were recorded for this clonotype. The chain recombines TRBV29-1 with TRBJ2-2; D might be TRBD1 (5 bases). The ends were cut back, 1 base at V and 5 bases at J, with 11 bases in the middle. The V gene's germline CDR1 is SQVTM and CDR2 ANQGSEA. The CDR3 totals 14 residues. CDR3 protein: CSVEASRGTGELFF. In nucleotides, the CDR3 is TGCAGCGTTGAAGCCTCTAGGGGTACCGGGGAGCTGTTTTTT.

Only a few counts were recorded for this clonotype. This sequence joins TRBV27 and TRBJ2-1, with D hard to call. CDR1 and CDR2 (germline): MNHEY, SMNVEV (reference sequence). This CDR3 region has 14 residues. The V and J ends lost 5 bases and 3 bases respectively, with 11 bases between them. CDR3: CASSPPLNYNEQFF. CDR3 nucleotide sequence: TGTGCCAGCAGTCCCCCACTCAACTACAATGAGCAGTTCTTC.

This chain joins TRBV20-1 and TRBJ2-5, with 10 bases identical to TRBD2. The V gene's germline CDR1 is DFQATT and CDR2 SNEGSKA (reference sequence). The J segment lost 3 bases and the V segment lost 6 bases, leaving 10 bases of the junction unmatched. The CDR3 has 15 amino acids. The CDR3 loop is CSALQREGRKETQYF. CDR3 DNA: TGCAGTGCCCTTCAGCGGGAGGGCCGGAAAGAGACCCAGTACTTC.

The DNA for the CDR3 is TGTGCCAGCGGTTCTAGCGGGGGGCCCCCCTACAATGAGCAGTTCTTC. Protein product: CASGSSGGPPYNEQFF. The chain links TRBV7-9 to TRBJ2-1; TRBD2 aligns across 11 bases. J gave up 2 bases and V 8 bases, and 8 bases lay outside the gene matches. There are 16 residues in the CDR3. Per germline, CDR1 SEHNR and CDR2 FQNEAQ (reference sequence).

This chain connects TRBV10-3 to TRBJ2-6; 7 bases fit TRBD1. CDR3 length equals 17 residues. Germline CDR1 ENHRY, CDR2 SYGVKD. V lost 5 bases, J lost 6 bases, and 13 bases stayed unmatched. CDR3 region: CAISYTVDRVMANVLTF. The CDR3 DNA reads TGTGCCATCAGTTATACCGTCGACAGGGTTATGGCCAACGTCCTGACTTTC.

The chain is built from TRBV27 and TRBJ2-7; D might be TRBD2 (5 bases). Per the germline V gene, CDR1 is MNHEY and CDR2 is SMNVEV (reference sequence). Trimming shortened V by 6 bases and J by 5 bases, and 11 bases separated the two germline ends. CDR3 length: 12 amino acids. The CDR3 coding sequence is TGTGCCAGCAGGGGAGAAGTCAACGAGCAGTACTTC. This sequence encodes CASRGEVNEQYF.

The chain recombines TRBV4-1 with TRBJ2-3; the D is unclear. CDR3 size: 15 residues. Germline CDR1 MGHRA, CDR2 YSYEKL. The V and J ends lost 8 bases and 3 bases respectively, with 18 bases between them. In DNA form, the CDR3 reads TGCGCCAGCGGACCCCTTTCCTGGCAGACAGATACGCAGTATTTT. Its translation: CASGPLSWQTDTQYF.

The chain has TRBV20-1 and TRBJ2-3; D is possibly TRBD2 (6 bases). Germline V gene lookup returns CDR1 DFQATT and CDR2 SNEGSKA (reference sequence). The CDR3 covers 13 residues. Trimming stripped 3 bases from V and 2 bases from J, with 9 bases between. CDR3: CSARRDFTDTQYF. The CDR3 DNA is TGCAGTGCTAGGCGGGACTTCACAGATACGCAGTATTTT.

This rearrangement joins TRBV4-3 to TRBJ2-3; D remains unclear. CDR3 length: 18 residues. CDR1 LGHNA and CDR2 YSLEER come from the germline V gene. Deletions cut 0 bases from V and 1 base from J, with 17 bases between. The CDR3 is CASSQDLVGKGGTDTQYF. In nucleotides, the CDR3 is TGCGCCAGCAGCCAAGATTTAGTGGGGAAAGGAGGCACAGATACGCAGTATTTT.

The chain employs TRBV7-6 and TRBJ1-2, with a tentative D call TRBD1 (6 bases). V lost 4 bases and J 3 bases, leaving 21 bases between the germline ends. Germline CDR1 and CDR2: SGHVS and FNYEAQ. The CDR3 spans 17 residues. CDR3 protein: CASSSHSPATGYYGYTF. The CDR3 region has the DNA TGTGCCAGCAGCTCCCATTCACCTGCGACAGGCTACTATGGCTACACCTTC. Filled out from reference TRBV7-6 and TRBJ1-2, the complete variable domain reads GAGVSQSPRYKVTKRGQDVALRCDPISGHVSLYWYRQALGQGPEFLTYFNYEAQQDKSGLPNDRFSAERPEGSISTLTIQRTEQRDSAMYRCASSSHSPATGYYGYTFGSGTRLTVV.

The gene calls are TRBV14 and TRBJ2-7; no reliable D call. From germline, CDR1 is SGHDN and CDR2 FVKESK. This CDR3 spans 13 amino acids. The V end was cut by 0 bases, the J end by 6 bases, with 9 bases between. CDR3 nucleotide sequence: TGTGCCAGCAGCCAAGAAGTTAGTCGCGAGCAGTACTTC. It yields the protein CASSQEVSREQYF.

The V call is TRBV12-3 or TRBV12-4, the J call TRBJ2-4, with 7 bases matching TRBD2. The CDR3 has 13 residues. J lost 7 bases, V lost 3 bases, and 3 bases had no gene match. The CDR3 reads CASSFGEGNIQYF. In nucleotides, the CDR3 is TGTGCCAGCAGTTTTGGGGAGGGGAACATTCAGTACTTC.

This clonotype has a single count. The V call is TRBV3-1, the J call TRBJ2-7; D is ambiguous. Trimming pared 2 bases from V and 4 bases from J, leaving 18 bases between. The CDR3 is 16 amino acids. Germline V CDR1 and CDR2: LGHDT, YNNKEL (reference sequence). CDR3 loop: CASSQLVESTVYEQYF. CDR3 nucleotides: TGTGCCAGCAGCCAATTGGTAGAGTCTACGGTGTACGAGCAGTACTTC.

J is TRBJ2-7 and V is TRBV6-4, with D tentatively TRBD2 (6 bases). The V end was cut by 5 bases, the J end by 7 bases, with 21 bases between. CDR1 and CDR2 from the germline V gene are MRHNA and SNTAGT. The CDR3 spans 15 residues. Here the CDR3 reads CASSKRAGFYNEQYF. CDR3 DNA sequence: TGTGCCAGCAGTAAAAGAGCGGGTTTTTACAATGAGCAGTACTTC.

This clonotype appeared once. V and J are TRBV28 and TRBJ2-1; 11 bases are shared with TRBD2. With V trimmed by 8 bases and J by 1 base, 4 bases remained unmatched. Germline CDR1 is MDHEN and CDR2 is SYDVKM. CDR3 length equals 15 residues. The CDR3 loop is CASGRTSGSYNEQFF. Written as DNA, the CDR3 is TGTGCCAGCGGTAGGACTAGCGGGTCCTACAATGAGCAGTTCTTC.

The genes are TRBV7-6 and TRBJ2-1; TRBD1 is a possible D gene (6 bases). There are 17 residues in the CDR3. V lost 1 base, J lost 7 bases, and 20 bases lay in between. Germline values: CDR1 SGHVS, CDR2 FNYEAQ. The CDR3 DNA reads TGTGCCAGCAGCTTAGGCAAGGACAGCCGGTTAAGAAATGAGCAGTTCTTC. This encodes CASSLGKDSRLRNEQFF.

The rearrangement uses TRBV6-2 or TRBV6-3 and TRBJ2-7, with 14 nucleotides matching TRBD2. CDR3 length equals 16 residues. Germline CDR1 and CDR2: MNHEY and SVGEGT. J lost 4 bases, V lost 6 bases, and 8 bases had no gene match. In DNA, the CDR3 is TGTGCCAGCAGACCCGGACTAGCGGGAGGTCGGTACGAGCAGTACTTC. Its protein is CASRPGLAGGRYEQYF.

The genes are TRBV15 and TRBJ2-7; D is unclear. Germline V CDR1 and CDR2: LNHNV, YYDKDF (reference sequence). The CDR3 runs to 15 residues. V was shortened by 3 bases and J by 10 bases, with 22 bases between the two germline ends. The CDR3: CATSRTVRPKESQYF. As DNA, the CDR3 is TGTGCCACCAGCAGGACCGTTCGTCCGAAAGAGTCCCAGTACTTC.

The chain links TRBV4-1 to TRBJ2-4; the D call may be TRBD1 or TRBD2 (6 bases each). Gene TRBJ2-7 matches the end of the DNA better, so the J call may be wrong. Per the germline V gene, CDR1 is MGHRA and CDR2 is YSYEKL. The CDR3 contains 15 residues. The CDR3 bases are TGCGCCAGCAGCCAAGCGGGGGACACATACTACGAGCAGTACTTC. Its translation: CASSQAGDTYYEQYF.

This clonotype appeared a few times. The gene calls are TRBV7-9 and TRBJ2-4; D is unclear. The J call is in doubt because the DNA end fits TRBJ2-7 better. CDR3 length: 14 residues. Germline V gene sequence: CDR1 SEHNR, CDR2 FQNEAQ (reference sequence). The DNA of the CDR3 is TGTGCCAGCAGCTTAGGTCTCGCTGACCCCGAGCAGTACTTC. As protein: CASSLGLADPEQYF.

V usage is TRBV4-3 and J usage is TRBJ2-1, with D possibly matching TRBD1 (5 bases). The CDR3 extends over 14 amino acids. Trimming cost V 0 bases and J 8 bases, with 11 bases left between them. Per the germline V gene, CDR1 is LGHNA and CDR2 is YSLEER. For the CDR3, the DNA is TGCGCCAGCAGCCAAGATGGGCAGGGTCATGAGCAGTTCTTC. Its translation is CASSQDGQGHEQFF.

As to this clonotype: One end of the junction fails to match germline, which may point to a read error. The chain carries TRBV4-1 and TRBJ2-1, with 15 bases fitting TRBD2. The J call is in doubt because the DNA end fits TRBJ2-7 better. Germline CDR1 and CDR2: MGHRA and YSYEKL. This CDR3 comprises 19 residues. CDR3: CASSLLQKGLAGGSCEQYF. The CDR3 region has the DNA TGCGCCAGCAGCCTTCTCCAAAAAGGACTAGCGGGGGGGTCCTGCGAGCAGTACTTC.

V usage is TRBV4-3 and J usage is TRBJ2-4; 7 nucleotides agree with TRBD2. The tail of the sequence fits TRBJ2-7 better, so the J call may be wrong. This CDR3 comprises 16 residues. Germline CDR1 is LGHNA and CDR2 is YSLEER. The CDR3 nucleotides read TGCGCCAGCAGCCAAGATAGGGGAGGGGCCCCCTACGAGCAGTACTTC. It specifies CASSQDRGGAPYEQYF.

CDR3 in amino acids: CSVDVSGGSDIQYF. DNA of the CDR3: TGCAGCGTTGATGTGTCGGGTGGGTCGGACATTCAGTACTTC. The J gene is TRBJ2-4, the V gene TRBV29-1; D remains unclear. Trimming shortened V by 3 bases and J by 8 bases, and 17 bases separated the two germline ends. The CDR3 length is 14 residues. Looked up from germline, CDR1 is SQVTM and CDR2 is ANQGSEA.